This T cell receptor beta chain was recorded in a study of regulatory T cells in long-lasting Graves disease. Library construction for TCR beta used iRepertoire HTBI primers and Arm-PCR of CDR3 regions. TCRdb re-called the multiplex PCR reads through MiXCR, storing one row per CDR3 protein. The repertoire holds a few hundred thousand distinct CDR3 sequences, with 15% to 20% as singletons. The CDR3 length is 12 residues. V was cut by 6 bases and J by 4 bases, with 10 bases left in between. This clonotype was recorded at least ten times. As to time point: newly diagnosed GD, antithyroid drugs for less than 3 months. PBMC RNA served as the TCR library source. These data also formed part of another study, on T cells in Graves' hyperthyroidism and ophthalmopathy.

The sequenced sample was peripheral blood mononuclear cells (PBMCs), obtained at new diagnosis, from a patient treated with antithyroid drugs. This TCR was sampled from a woman aged 25 to 45 with Graves disease. The V gene is TRBV12-3 or TRBV12-4, the J gene TRBJ2-7; no clear D gene. CDR3 sequence (DNA): TGTGCCAGCAGCTTACTGACTTACGAGCAGTACTTC. It codes for CASSLLTYEQYF.